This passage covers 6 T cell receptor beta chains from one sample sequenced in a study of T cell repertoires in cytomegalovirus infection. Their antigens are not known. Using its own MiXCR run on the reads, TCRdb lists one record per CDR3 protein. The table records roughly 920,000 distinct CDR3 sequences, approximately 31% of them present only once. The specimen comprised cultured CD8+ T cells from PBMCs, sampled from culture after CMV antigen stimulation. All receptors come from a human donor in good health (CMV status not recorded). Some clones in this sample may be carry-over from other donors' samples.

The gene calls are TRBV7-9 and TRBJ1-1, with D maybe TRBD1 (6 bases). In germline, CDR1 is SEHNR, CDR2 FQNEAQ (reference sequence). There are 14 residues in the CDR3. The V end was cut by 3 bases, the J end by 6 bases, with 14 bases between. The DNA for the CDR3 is TGTGCCAGCAGCTTTGCAGCAGGGGTCCCTGAAGCTTTCTTT. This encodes CASSFAAGVPEAFF. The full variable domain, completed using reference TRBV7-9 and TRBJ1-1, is DTGVSQNPRHKITKRGQNVTFRCDPISEHNRLYWYRQTLGQGPEFLTYFQNEAQLEKSRLLSDRFSAERPKGSFSTLEIQRTEQGDSAMYLCASSFAAGVPEAFFGQGTRLTVV.

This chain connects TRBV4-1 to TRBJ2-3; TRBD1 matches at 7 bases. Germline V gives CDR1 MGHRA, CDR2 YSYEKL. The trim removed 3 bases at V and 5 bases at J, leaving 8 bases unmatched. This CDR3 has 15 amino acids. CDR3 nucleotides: TGCGCCAGCAGCCATCCCAGGGGGTATAAAGATACGCAGTATTTT. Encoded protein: CASSHPRGYKDTQYF.

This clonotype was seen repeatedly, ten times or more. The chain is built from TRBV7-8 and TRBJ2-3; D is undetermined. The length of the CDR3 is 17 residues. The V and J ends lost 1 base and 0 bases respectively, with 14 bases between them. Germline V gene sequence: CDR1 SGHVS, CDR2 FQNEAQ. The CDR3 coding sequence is TGTGCCAGCAGCTTAGTGAGTGGGGATACTAGCACAGATACGCAGTATTTT. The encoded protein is CASSLVSGDTSTDTQYF.

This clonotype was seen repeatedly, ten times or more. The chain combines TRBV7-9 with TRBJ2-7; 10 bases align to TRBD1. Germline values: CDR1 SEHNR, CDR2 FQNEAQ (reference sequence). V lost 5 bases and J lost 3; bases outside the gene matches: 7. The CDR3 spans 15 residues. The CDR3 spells CASSRPGQGVYEQYF. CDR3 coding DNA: TGTGCCAGCAGCCGACCAGGACAGGGGGTCTACGAGCAGTACTTC.

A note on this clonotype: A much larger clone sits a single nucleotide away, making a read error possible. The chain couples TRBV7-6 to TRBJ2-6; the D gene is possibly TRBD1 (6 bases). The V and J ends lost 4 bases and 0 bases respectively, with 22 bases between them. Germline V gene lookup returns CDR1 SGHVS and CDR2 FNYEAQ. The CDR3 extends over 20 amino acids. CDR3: CASSSRYRVGKNSGANVLTF. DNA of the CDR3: TGTGCCAGCAGCTCCCGGTACAGGGTTGGAAAGAACTCTGGGGCCAACGTCCTGACTTTC.

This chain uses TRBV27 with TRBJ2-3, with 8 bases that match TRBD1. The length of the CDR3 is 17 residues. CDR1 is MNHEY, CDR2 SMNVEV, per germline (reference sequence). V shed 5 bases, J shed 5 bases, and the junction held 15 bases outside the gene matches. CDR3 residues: CASSIYPGQAPQDTQYF. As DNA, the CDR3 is TGTGCCAGCAGTATTTACCCGGGACAGGCTCCCCAAGATACGCAGTATTTT.